The present TCR beta chain was sequenced within a study of blood T cell repertoires in COVID-19. For the study at large: Spain, Italy and the United States supplied samples that represented acute and convalescent COVID-19.

Data came from immunoSEQ multiplex PCR; TCRdb stores just in-frame clones and leaves some out. Of around 100,000 clones listed, around 89% are singletons. The receptor's source is a woman older than 75 with acute or convalescent COVID-19. Sequencing was done on a sample of peripheral blood.

The CDR3 nucleotides are TGTGCCAGCAGTGAAGTGGCGGGGGCACGACAAGAGACCCAGTACTTC. Amino acids: CASSEVAGARQETQYF. V is TRBV6-1 and J is TRBJ2-5; a weak D match, TRBD2 (7 bases). CDR3 length: 16 residues. The germline CDR1 and CDR2 sequences are MNHNS and SASEGT. V lost 1 base and J 2 bases, leaving 14 bases between the germline ends.